This T cell receptor (beta chain) was sequenced for a study of OX40 agonist ivuxolimab in advanced cancers. Study-wide context: All patients had ivuxolimab intravenously every 2 weeks at 0.01 to 10 mg/kg.

V was clipped by 1 base and J by 3 bases; unmatched bases: 2. Germline V gives CDR1 SGHNT, CDR2 YENEEA. The CDR3 totals 15 residues. Only in-frame clones appear in the TCRdb table, and some are missing; sequencing was by immunoSEQ multiplex PCR. The data hold fewer than 85,000 clones, with around nine tenths observed a single time. Patients were excluded for autoimmune disease history or systemic immunosuppression. The rearrangement uses TRBV11-3 and TRBJ2-1; 8 positions agree with TRBD2. The TCR was taken from an adult with an advanced solid tumor such as melanoma, head and neck, liver or kidney cancer. Sample: CD4+ or CD8+ T cells sorted from blood, taken in a trial of the OX40 agonist ivuxolimab. The CDR3 bases are TGTGCCAGCAGCTTAGCGGGGGGGTTCTACAATGAGCAGTTCTTC. Encoded protein: CASSLAGGFYNEQFF.